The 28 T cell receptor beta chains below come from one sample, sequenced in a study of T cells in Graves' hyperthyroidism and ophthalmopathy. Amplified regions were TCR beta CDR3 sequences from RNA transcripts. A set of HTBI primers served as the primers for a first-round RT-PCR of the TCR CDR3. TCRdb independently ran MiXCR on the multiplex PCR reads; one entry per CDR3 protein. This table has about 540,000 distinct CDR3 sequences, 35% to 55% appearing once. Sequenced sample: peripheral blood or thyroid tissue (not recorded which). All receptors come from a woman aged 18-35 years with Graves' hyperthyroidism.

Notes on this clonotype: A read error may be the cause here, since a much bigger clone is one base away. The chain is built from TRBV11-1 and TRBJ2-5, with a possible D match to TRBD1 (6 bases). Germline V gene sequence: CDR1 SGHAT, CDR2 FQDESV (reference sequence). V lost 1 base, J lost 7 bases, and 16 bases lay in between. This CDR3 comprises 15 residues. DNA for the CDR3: TGTGCCAGCAGCTTAGGGGCAGGGGAAAAAGGGACCCAGTACTTC. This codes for CASSLGAGEKGTQYF.

CDR3 residues: CASSRTGASYGYTF. The CDR3 DNA sequence: TGTGCCAGCAGCAGGACAGGGGCGAGCTATGGCTACACCTTC. This chain joins TRBV7-2 and TRBJ1-2; 9 bases are a match to TRBD1. Germline CDR1 SGHTA, CDR2 FQGNSA. The CDR3 has 14 amino acids. J was trimmed by 4 bases and V by 5 bases; bases with no gene match: 5.

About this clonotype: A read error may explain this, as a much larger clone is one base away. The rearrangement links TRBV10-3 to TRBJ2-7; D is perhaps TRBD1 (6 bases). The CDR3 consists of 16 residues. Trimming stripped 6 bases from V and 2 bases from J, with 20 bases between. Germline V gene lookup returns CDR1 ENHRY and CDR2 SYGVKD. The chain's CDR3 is CAISHSGGANPYEQYF. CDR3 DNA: TGTGCCATCAGCCACTCTGGGGGCGCGAATCCCTACGAGCAGTACTTC.

The CDR3 region has the DNA TGTGCCAGCAGTGGCGGGACAGGGAGCAATCAGCCCCAGCATTTT. It specifies CASSGGTGSNQPQHF. V is TRBV2 and J is TRBJ1-5; 9 bases are a match to TRBD1. Per germline, CDR1 SNHLY and CDR2 FYNNEI. J was trimmed by 1 base and V by 4 bases; bases with no gene match: 2. The CDR3 totals 15 residues.

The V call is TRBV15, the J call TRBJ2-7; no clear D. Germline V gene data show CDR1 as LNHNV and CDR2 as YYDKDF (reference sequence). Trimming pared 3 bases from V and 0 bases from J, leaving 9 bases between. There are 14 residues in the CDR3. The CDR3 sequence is CATSSYAASYEQYF. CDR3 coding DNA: TGTGCCACCAGCAGTTACGCCGCCTCCTACGAGCAGTACTTC.

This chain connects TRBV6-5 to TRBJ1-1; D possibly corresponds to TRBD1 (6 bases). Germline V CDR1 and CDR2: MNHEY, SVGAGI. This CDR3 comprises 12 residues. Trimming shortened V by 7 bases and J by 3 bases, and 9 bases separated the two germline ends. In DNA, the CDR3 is TGTGCCAGCACCCAGGGGCACACTGAAGCTTTCTTT. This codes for CASTQGHTEAFF.

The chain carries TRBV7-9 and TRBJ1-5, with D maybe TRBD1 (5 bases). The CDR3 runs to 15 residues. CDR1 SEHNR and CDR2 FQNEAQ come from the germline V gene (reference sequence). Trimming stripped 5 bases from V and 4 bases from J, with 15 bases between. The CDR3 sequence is CASSKRQTYNQPQHF. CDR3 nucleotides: TGTGCCAGCAGCAAAAGACAGACTTATAATCAGCCCCAGCATTTT.

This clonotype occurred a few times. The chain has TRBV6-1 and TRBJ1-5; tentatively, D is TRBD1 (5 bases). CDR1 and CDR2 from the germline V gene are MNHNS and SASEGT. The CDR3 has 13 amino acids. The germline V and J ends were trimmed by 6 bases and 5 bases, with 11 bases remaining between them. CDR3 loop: CASRQTAYQPQHF. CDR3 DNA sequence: TGTGCCAGCAGACAGACAGCCTATCAGCCCCAGCATTTT.

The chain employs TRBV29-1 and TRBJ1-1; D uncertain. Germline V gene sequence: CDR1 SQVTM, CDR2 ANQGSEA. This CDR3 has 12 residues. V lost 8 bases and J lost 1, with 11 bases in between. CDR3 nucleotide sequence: TGCAGCAGTCTTACAAGGAACACTGAAGCTTTCTTT. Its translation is CSSLTRNTEAFF. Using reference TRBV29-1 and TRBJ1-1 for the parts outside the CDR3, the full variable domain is SAVISQKPSRDICQRGTSLTIQCQVDSQVTMMFWYRQQPGQSLTLIATANQGSEATYESGFVIDKFPISRPNLTFSTLTVSNMSPEDSSIYLCSSLTRNTEAFFGQGTRLTVV.

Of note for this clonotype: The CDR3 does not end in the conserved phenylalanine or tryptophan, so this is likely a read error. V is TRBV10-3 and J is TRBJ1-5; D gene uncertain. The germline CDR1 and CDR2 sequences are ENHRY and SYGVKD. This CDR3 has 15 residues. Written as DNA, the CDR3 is TGTGCCAGCAGTGCCGAGCCCGGGGTGACCCCTAACCAGCATTTG. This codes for CASSAEPGVTPNQHL.

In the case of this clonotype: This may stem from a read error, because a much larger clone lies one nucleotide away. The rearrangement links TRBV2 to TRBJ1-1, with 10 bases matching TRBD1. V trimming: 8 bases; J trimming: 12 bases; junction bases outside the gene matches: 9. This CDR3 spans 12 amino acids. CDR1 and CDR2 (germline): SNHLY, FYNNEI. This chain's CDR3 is CASLTGGRGTFF. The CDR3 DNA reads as TGTGCCAGCTTGACAGGGGGCCGGGGGACTTTCTTT.

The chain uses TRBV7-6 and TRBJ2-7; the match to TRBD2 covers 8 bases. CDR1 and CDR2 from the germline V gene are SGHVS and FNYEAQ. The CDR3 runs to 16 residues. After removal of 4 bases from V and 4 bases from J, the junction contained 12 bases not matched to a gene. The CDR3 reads CASSSGGRISVYEQYF. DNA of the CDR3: TGTGCCAGCAGCTCTGGCGGGAGGATTAGCGTTTACGAGCAGTACTTC.

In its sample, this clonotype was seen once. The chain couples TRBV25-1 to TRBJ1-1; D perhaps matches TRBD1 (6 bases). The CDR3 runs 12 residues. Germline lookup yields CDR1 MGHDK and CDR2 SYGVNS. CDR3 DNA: TGTGCTAGGGGGGTATTGGACACTGAAGCTTTCTTT. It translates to CARGVLDTEAFF.

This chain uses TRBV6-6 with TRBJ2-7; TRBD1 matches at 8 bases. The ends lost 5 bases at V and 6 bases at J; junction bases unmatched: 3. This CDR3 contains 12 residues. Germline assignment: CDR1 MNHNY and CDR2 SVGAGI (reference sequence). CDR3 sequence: CASSAGQGEQYF. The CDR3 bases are TGTGCCAGCAGTGCTGGACAGGGCGAGCAGTACTTC.

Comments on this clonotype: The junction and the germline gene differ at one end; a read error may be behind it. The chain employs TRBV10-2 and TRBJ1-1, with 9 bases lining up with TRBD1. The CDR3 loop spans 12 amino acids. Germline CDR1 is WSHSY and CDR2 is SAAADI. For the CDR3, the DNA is TGTGCCAGCTCGAGCGACAGGGGGGAAGCTTTCTTT. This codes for CASSSDRGEAFF.

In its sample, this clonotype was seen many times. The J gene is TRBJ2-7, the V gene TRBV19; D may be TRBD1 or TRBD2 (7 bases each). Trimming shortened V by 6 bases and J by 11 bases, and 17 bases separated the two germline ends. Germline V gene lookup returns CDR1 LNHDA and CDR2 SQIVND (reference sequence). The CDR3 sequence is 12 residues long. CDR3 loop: CASRGPQGREYF. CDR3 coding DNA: TGTGCCAGTAGAGGACCACAGGGGAGGGAGTACTTC.

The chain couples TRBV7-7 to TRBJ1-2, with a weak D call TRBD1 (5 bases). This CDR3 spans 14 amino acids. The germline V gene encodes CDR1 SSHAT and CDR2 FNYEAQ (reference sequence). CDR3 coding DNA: TGTGCTAGCCGCCCGGGACGGGGGGACGGTGGCTACACCTTC. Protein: CASRPGRGDGGYTF. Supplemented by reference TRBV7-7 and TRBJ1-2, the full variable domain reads GAGVSQSPRYKVTKRGQDVTLRCDPISSHATLYWYQQALGQGPEFLTYFNYEAQPDKSGLPSDRFSAERPEGSISTLTIQRTEQRDSAMYRCASRPGRGDGGYTFGSGTRLTVV.

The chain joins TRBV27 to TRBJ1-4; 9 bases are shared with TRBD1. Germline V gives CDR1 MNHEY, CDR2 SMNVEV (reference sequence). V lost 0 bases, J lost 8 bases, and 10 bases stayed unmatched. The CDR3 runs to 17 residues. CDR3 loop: CASSLSMYRGRVEKLFF. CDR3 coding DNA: TGTGCCAGCAGTTTATCGATGTACAGGGGGCGCGTCGAAAAACTGTTTTTT.

This CDR3 is CASIPTAELSGANVLTF. The DNA for the CDR3 is TGTGCCAGCATCCCGACGGCTGAACTCTCTGGGGCCAACGTCCTGACTTTC. J is TRBJ2-6 and V is TRBV7-2; D is unresolved. Looked up from germline, CDR1 is SGHTA and CDR2 is FQGNSA. This CDR3 has 17 residues. V was clipped by 7 bases and J by 0 bases, with 16 bases between them.

The CDR3 here is CSVEEGAGANVLTF. The CDR3 DNA is TGCAGCGTTGAAGAGGGGGCTGGGGCCAACGTCCTGACTTTC. This chain connects TRBV29-1 to TRBJ2-6; D tentatively fits TRBD1 or TRBD2 (5 bases each). Germline V gives CDR1 SQVTM, CDR2 ANQGSEA. The germline V and J ends were trimmed by 0 bases and 2 bases, with 5 bases remaining between them. The CDR3 loop spans 14 amino acids.

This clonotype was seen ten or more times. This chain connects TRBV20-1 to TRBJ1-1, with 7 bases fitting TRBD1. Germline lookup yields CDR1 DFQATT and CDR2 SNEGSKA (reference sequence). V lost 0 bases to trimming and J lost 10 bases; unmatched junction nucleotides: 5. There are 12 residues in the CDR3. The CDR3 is CSARDRGRIAFF. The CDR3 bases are TGCAGTGCTAGAGATAGGGGGCGAATAGCTTTCTTT.

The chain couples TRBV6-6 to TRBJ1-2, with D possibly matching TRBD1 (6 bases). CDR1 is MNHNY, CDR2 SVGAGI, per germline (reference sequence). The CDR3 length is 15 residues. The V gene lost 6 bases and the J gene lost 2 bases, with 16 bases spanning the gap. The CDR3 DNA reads TGTGCCAGCAGGCGGGACACCTACTTCAACTATGGCTACACCTTC. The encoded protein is CASRRDTYFNYGYTF.

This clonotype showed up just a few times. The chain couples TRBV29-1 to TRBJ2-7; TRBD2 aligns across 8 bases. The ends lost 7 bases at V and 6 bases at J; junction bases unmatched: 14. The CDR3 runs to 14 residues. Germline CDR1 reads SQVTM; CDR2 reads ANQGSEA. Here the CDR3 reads CSACFHSGSREQYF. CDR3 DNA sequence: TGCAGCGCCTGCTTCCACAGCGGGAGTCGCGAGCAGTACTTC.

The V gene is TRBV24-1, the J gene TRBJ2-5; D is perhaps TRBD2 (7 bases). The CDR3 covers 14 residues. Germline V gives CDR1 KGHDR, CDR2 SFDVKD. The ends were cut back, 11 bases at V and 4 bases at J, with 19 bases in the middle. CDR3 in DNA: TGTGCCAGTAGTAGCGAGGGGGGGGTAGAGACCCAGTACTTC. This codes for CASSSEGGVETQYF.

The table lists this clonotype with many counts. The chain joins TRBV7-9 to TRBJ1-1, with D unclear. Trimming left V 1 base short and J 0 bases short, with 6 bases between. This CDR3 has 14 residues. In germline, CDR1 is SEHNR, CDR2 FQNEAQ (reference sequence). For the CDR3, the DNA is TGTGCCAGCAGCTTAGGTGAAATGAACACTGAAGCTTTCTTT. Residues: CASSLGEMNTEAFF.

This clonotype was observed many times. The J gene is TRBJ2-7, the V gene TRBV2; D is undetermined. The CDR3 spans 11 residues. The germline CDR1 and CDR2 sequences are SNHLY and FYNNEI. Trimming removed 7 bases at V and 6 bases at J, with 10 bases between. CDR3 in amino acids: CASTSGAEQYF. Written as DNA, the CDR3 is TGTGCCAGCACGTCCGGAGCCGAGCAGTACTTC. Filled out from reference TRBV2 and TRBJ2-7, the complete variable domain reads EPEVTQTPSHQVTQMGQEVILRCVPISNHLYFYWYRQILGQKVEFLVSFYNNEISEKSEIFDDQFSVERPDGSNFTLKIRSTKLEDSAMYFCASTSGAEQYFGPGTRLTVT.

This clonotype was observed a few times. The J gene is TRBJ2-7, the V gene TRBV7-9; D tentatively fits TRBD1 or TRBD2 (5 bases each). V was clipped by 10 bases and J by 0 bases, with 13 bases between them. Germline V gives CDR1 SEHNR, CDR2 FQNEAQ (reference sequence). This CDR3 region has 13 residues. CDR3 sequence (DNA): TGTGCCACCTCCGGGACGCGCTCCTACGAGCAGTACTTC. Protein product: CATSGTRSYEQYF.

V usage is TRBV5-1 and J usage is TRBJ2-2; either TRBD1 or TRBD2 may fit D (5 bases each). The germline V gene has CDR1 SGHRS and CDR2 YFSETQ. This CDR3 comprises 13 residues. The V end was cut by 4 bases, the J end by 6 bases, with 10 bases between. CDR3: CASSQTGPGELFF. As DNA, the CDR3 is TGCGCCAGCAGCCAAACGGGACCCGGGGAGCTGTTTTTT.